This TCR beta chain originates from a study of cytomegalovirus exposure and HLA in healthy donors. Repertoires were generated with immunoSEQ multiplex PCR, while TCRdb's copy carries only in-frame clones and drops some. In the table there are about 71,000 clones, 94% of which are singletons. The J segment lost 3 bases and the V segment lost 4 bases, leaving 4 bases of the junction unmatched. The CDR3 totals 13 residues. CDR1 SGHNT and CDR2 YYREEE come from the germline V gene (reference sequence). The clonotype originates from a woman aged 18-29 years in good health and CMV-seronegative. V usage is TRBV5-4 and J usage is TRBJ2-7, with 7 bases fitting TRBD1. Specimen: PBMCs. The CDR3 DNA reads TGTGCCAGCAGCGTACAGGGGATCTACGAGCAGTACTTC. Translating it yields CASSVQGIYEQYF.